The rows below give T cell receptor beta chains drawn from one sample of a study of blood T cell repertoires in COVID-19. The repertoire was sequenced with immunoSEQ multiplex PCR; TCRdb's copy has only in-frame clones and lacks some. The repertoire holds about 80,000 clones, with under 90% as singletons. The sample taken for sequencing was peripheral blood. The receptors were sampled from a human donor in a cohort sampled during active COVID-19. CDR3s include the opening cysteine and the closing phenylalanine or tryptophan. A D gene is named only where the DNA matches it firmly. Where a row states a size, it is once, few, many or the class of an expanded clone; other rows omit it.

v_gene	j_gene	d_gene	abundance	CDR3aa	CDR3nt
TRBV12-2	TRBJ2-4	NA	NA	CASRLIRFRSDSGVGNIQYF	TGTGCAAGTCGCTTAATTCGTTTCCGAAGCGATAGCGGGGTGGGAAACATTCAGTACTTC
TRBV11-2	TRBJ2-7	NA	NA	CASSNQPGVEQYF	TGTGCCAGCAGCAACCAGCCAGGGGTCGAGCAGTACTTC
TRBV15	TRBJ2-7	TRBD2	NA	CATSARLAGEQYF	TGTGCCACCAGCGCTCGACTAGCGGGCGAGCAGTACTTC
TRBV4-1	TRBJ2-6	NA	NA	CASSPDGGRGANVLTF	TGCGCCAGCAGCCCAGACGGGGGTCGTGGGGCCAACGTCCTGACTTTC
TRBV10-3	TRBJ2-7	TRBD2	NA	CAIGTSMSYEQYF	TGTGCCATAGGGACTAGTATGTCCTACGAGCAGTACTTC
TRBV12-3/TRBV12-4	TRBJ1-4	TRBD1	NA	CASTPRQGKLFF	TGTGCCAGCACCCCGAGACAGGGAAAACTGTTTTTT
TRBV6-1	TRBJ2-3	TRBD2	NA	CASSENAHRLAGTQYF	TGTGCCAGCAGTGAAAATGCGCACAGACTAGCGGGGACGCAGTATTTT
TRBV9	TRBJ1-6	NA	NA	CASSPIGQPDLHF	TGTGCCAGCAGCCCAATCGGACAACCCGACCTCCACTTT
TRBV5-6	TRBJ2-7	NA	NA	CASSPPGLNEQYF	TGTGCCAGCAGCCCCCCGGGACTGAACGAGCAGTACTTC
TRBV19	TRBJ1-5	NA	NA	CASSSPLRTSNQPQHF	TGTGCCAGTAGTAGTCCCCTTCGGACAAGCAATCAGCCCCAGCATTTT
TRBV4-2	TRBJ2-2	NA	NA	CASSQGGLYPGELFF	TGTGCCAGCAGCCAAGGCGGACTTTATCCCGGGGAGCTGTTTTTT
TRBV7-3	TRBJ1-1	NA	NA	CASSSAPDNEAFF	TGTGCCAGCAGCTCCGCCCCAGATAACGAAGCTTTCTTT
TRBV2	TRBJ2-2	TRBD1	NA	CASSSSGTVRVRELFF	TGTGCCAGCAGCTCTTCCGGGACAGTCCGAGTCCGGGAGCTGTTTTTT
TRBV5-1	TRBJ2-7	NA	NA	CASSAGGTGDPEQYF	TGCGCCAGCAGCGCGGGGGGGACAGGGGATCCCGAGCAGTACTTC
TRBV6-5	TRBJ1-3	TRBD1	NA	CASSSPGRGWGNTIYF	TGTGCCAGCAGTTCCCCCGGCAGGGGGTGGGGAAACACCATATATTTT
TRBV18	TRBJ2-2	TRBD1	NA	CASSATQDRAAGELFF	TGTGCCAGCTCAGCAACGCAAGACAGGGCCGCCGGGGAGCTGTTTTTT
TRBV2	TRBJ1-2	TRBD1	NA	CASRRGQGPSYGYTF	TGTGCCAGCAGGCGGGGACAGGGGCCCTCCTATGGCTACACCTTC
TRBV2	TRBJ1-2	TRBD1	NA	CASRGAGGSYGYTF	TGTGCCAGCAGGGGGGCAGGGGGCAGCTATGGCTACACCTTC
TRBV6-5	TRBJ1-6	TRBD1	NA	CASNQDRGNSPLHF	TGTGCCAGCAATCAGGACAGGGGCAATTCACCCCTCCACTTT
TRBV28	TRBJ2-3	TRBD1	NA	CASGRQGEGDTQYF	TGTGCCAGCGGCAGACAGGGTGAGGGAGATACGCAGTATTTT
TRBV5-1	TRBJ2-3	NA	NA	CASSLTGRQGLTDTQYF	TGCGCCAGCAGCTTAACCGGCAGGCAGGGACTCACAGATACGCAGTATTTT
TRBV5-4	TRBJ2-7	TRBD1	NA	CASSSTTGSSYEQYF	TGTGCCAGCAGCTCAACGACAGGGAGCTCCTACGAGCAGTACTTC
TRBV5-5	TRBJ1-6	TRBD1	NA	CASSVTGNNSPLHF	TGTGCCAGCAGCGTGACAGGGAATAATTCACCCCTCCACTTT
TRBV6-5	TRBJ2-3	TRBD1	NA	CASSLNRGSDTQYF	TGTGCCAGCAGTTTAAACAGGGGGTCGGATACGCAGTATTTT
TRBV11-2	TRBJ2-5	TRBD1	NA	CASSPRDRGSETQYF	TGTGCCAGCAGCCCCCGGGACAGGGGATCGGAGACCCAGTACTTC
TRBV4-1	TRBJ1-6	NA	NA	CASSQEQGNNSPLHF	TGCGCCAGCAGCCAAGAACAGGGCAATAATTCACCCCTCCACTTT
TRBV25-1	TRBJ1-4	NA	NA	CASSEYRVATNEKLFF	TGTGCCAGCAGTGAATACCGGGTGGCAACTAATGAAAAACTGTTTTTT
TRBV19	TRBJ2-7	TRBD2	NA	CASTPGGDINEQYF	TGTGCCAGTACCCCGGGGGGGGATATTAACGAGCAGTACTTC
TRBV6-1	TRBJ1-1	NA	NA	CASSEVGGVTEAFF	TGTGCCAGCAGTGAAGTCGGGGGGGTGACTGAAGCTTTCTTT
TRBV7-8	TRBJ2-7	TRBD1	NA	CASSWDRGYEQYF	TGTGCCAGCAGCTGGGACAGGGGTTACGAGCAGTACTTC
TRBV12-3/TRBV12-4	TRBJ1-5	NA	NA	CASSPYQTQPQHF	TGTGCCAGCAGCCCTTATCAGACACAGCCCCAGCATTTT
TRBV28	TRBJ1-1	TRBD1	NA	CASSLGTDTEAFF	TGTGCCAGCAGCCTAGGGACAGACACTGAAGCTTTCTTT
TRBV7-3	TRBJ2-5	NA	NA	CASSLGRDETQYF	TGTGCCAGCAGCTTGGGCAGGGATGAGACCCAGTACTTC
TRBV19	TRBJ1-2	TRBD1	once	CATLIDLNRGTGGYTF	TGTGCCACTCTAATCGACCTGAACAGGGGAACTGGTGGCTACACCTTC
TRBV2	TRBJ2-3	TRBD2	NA	CASSGGRADTQYF	TGTGCCAGCAGTGGCGGGAGAGCAGATACGCAGTATTTT
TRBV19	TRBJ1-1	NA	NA	CASSRSDMNTEAFF	TGTGCCAGTAGTAGGTCGGACATGAACACTGAAGCTTTCTTT
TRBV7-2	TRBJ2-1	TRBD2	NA	CASSLLAGVVEQFF	TGTGCCAGCAGCTTACTAGCGGGGGTTGTCGAGCAGTTCTTC
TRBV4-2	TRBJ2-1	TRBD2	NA	CASSQGQGLAGNNEQFF	TGTGCCAGCAGCCAAGGACAAGGACTAGCAGGGAACAATGAGCAGTTCTTC
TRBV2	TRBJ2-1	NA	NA	CASSPTRVLNEQFF	TGTGCCAGCAGTCCGACTAGAGTCTTGAATGAGCAGTTCTTC
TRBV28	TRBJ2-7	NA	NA	CASSLGGPMEQYF	TGTGCCAGCAGTTTAGGAGGTCCGATGGAGCAGTACTTC
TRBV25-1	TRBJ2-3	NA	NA	CASSETTPSTDTQYF	TGTGCCAGCAGTGAAACTACTCCGAGCACAGATACGCAGTATTTT
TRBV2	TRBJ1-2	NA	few	CASREDSDGYTF	TGTGCCAGCAGGGAGGACAGCGACGGCTACACCTTC
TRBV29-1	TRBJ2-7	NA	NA	CSVAVQSYEQYF	TGCAGCGTTGCAGTACAGTCCTACGAGCAGTACTTC
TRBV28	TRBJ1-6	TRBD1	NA	CASSTRQGGNSPLHF	TGTGCCAGCAGTACGCGACAGGGTGGCAATTCACCCCTCCACTTT
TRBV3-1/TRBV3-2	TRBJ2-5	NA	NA	CASSQGLRGGRETQYF	TGTGCCAGCAGCCAGGGTTTGAGGGGGGGACGGGAGACCCAGTACTTC